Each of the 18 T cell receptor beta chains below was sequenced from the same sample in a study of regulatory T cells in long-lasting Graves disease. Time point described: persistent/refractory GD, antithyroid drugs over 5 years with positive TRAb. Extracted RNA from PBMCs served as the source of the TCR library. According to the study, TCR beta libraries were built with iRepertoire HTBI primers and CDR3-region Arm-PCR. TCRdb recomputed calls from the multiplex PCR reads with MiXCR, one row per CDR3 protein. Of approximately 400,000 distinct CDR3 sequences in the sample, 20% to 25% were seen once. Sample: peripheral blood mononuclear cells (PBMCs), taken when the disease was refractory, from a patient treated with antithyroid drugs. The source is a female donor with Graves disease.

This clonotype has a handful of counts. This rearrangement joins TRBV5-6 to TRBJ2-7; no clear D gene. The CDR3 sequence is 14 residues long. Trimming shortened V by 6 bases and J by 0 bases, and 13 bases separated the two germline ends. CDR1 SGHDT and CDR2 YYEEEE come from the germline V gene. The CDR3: CASTFGPYSYEQYF. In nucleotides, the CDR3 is TGTGCCAGCACCTTCGGGCCGTACTCCTACGAGCAGTACTTC.

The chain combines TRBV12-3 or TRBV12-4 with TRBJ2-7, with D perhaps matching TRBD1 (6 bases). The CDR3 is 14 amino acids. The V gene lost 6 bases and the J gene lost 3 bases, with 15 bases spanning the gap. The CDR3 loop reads CASRHGTHDYEQYF. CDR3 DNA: TGTGCCAGCAGGCACGGGACACACGACTACGAGCAGTACTTC.

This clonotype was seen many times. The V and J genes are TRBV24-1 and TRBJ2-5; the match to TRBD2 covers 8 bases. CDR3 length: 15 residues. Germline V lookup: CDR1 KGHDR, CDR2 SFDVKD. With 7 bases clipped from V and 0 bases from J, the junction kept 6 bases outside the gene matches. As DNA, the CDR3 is TGTGCCACCAGGGGAAAAGCGGGAGACCAAGAGACCCAGTACTTC. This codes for CATRGKAGDQETQYF.

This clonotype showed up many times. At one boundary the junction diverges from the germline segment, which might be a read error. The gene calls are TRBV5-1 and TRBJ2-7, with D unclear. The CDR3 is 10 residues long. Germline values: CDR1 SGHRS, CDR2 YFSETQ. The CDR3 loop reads CASSSDEQYF. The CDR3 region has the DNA TGTGCCAGCAGCTCGGACGAGCAGTACTTC.

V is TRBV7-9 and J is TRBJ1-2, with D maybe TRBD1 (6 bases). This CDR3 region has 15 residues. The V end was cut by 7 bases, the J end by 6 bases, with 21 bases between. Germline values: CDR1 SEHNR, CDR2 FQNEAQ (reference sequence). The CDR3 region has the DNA TGTGCCAGCACCGCCCGGACAGATACTTCAGATGGCTACACCTTC. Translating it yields CASTARTDTSDGYTF.

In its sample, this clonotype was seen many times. As DNA, the CDR3 is TGCAGTGCTTCAGCGGGGTTTGGGGAGCAGTACTTC. Translation: CSASAGFGEQYF. The chain carries TRBV20-1 and TRBJ2-7, with 7 bases that match TRBD2. This CDR3 comprises 12 residues. The J segment lost 7 bases and the V segment lost 5 bases, leaving 8 bases of the junction unmatched. The germline V gene encodes CDR1 DFQATT and CDR2 SNEGSKA (reference sequence).

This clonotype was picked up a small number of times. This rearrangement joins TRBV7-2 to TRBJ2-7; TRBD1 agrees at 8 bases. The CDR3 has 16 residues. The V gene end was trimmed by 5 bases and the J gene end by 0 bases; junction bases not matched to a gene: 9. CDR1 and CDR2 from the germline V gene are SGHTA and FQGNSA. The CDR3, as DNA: TGTGCCAGCAGCCCCGGGACAGGATCCCTCTCCTACGAGCAGTACTTC. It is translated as CASSPGTGSLSYEQYF.

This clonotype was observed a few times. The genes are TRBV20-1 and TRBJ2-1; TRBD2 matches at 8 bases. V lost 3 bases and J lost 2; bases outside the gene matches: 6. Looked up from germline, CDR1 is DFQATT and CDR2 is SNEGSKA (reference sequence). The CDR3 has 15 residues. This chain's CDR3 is CSARVGAGAYNEQFF. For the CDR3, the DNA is TGCAGTGCTAGGGTGGGAGCGGGGGCCTACAATGAGCAGTTCTTC.

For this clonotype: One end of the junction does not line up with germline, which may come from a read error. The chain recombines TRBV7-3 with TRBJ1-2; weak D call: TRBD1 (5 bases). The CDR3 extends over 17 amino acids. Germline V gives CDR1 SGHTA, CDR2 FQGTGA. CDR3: CASGLRGGQGFVYGYTF. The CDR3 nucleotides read TGTGCCAGCGGCTTAAGGGGTGGGCAGGGCTTCGTCTATGGCTACACCTTC.

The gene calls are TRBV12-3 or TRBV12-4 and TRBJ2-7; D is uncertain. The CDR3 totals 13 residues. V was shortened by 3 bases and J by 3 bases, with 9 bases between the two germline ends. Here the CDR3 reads CASSLIDYYEQYF. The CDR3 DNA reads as TGTGCCAGCAGTTTGATTGATTACTACGAGCAGTACTTC.

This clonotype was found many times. The CDR3 loop is CASSEALGLADLSGYEQYF. The DNA of the CDR3 is TGTGCCAGCAGTGAAGCGCTCGGACTAGCGGATTTATCGGGCTACGAGCAGTACTTC. The gene calls are TRBV2 and TRBJ2-7, with 10 bases that match TRBD2. The germline CDR1 and CDR2 sequences are SNHLY and FYNNEI. V was clipped by 0 bases and J by 3 bases; unmatched bases: 14. The CDR3 loop spans 19 amino acids.

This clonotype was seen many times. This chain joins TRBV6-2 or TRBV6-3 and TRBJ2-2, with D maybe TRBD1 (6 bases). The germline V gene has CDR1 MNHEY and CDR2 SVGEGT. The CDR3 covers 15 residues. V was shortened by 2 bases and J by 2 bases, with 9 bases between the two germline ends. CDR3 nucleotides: TGTGCCAGCAGTTACGGGACAAGTAACACCGGGGAGCTGTTTTTT. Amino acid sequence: CASSYGTSNTGELFF.

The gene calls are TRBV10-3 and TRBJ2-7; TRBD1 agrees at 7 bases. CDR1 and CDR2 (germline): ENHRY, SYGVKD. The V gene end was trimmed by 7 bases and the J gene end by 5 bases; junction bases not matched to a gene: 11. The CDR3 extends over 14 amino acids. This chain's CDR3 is CAITIDRASDEQYF. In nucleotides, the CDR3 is TGTGCCATCACCATAGACAGGGCAAGTGACGAGCAGTACTTC.

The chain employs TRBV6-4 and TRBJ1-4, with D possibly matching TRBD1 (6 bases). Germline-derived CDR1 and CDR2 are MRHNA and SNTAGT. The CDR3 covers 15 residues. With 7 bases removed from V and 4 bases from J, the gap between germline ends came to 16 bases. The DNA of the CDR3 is TGTGCCAGCAAAGAACCAGGGGCTTATAATGAAAAACTGTTTTTT. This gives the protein CASKEPGAYNEKLFF.

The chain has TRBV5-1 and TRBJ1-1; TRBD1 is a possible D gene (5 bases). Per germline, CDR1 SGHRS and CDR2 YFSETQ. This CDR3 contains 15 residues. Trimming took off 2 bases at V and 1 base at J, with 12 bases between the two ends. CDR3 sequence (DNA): TGCGCCAGCAGCTTTTCGGGGGTGGGGAACACTGAAGCTTTCTTT. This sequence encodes CASSFSGVGNTEAFF. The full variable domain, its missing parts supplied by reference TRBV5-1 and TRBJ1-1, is KAGVTQTPRYLIKTRGQQVTLSCSPISGHRSVSWYQQTPGQGLQFLFEYFSETQRNKGNFPGRFSGRQFSNSRSEMNVSTLELGDSALYLCASSFSGVGNTEAFFGQGTRLTVV.

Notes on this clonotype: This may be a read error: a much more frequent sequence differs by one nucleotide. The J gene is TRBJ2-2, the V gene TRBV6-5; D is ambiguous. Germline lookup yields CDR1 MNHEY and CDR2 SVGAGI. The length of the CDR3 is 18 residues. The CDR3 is CASGYQLGRSAVTGELFF. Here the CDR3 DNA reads TGTGCCAGCGGTTACCAATTGGGAAGGTCTGCGGTCACCGGGGAGCTGTTTTTT.

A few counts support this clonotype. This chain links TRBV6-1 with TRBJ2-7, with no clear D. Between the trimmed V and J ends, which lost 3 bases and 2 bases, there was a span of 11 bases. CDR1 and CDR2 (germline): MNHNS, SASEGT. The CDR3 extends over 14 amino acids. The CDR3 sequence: CASSEIVRAYEQYF. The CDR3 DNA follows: TGTGCCAGCAGTGAGATCGTTAGAGCCTACGAGCAGTACTTC.

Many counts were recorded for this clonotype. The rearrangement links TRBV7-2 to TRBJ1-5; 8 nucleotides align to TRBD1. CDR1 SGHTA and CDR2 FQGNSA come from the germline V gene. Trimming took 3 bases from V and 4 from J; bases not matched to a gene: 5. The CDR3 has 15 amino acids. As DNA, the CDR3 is TGTGCCAGCAGCTTGAACAGGGGGTCTAATCAGCCCCAGCATTTT. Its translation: CASSLNRGSNQPQHF.